Below, one T cell receptor beta chain is given with its context. The repertoire was sequenced with immunoSEQ multiplex PCR; TCRdb's copy has only in-frame clones and lacks some. The sample comprises 350,000 to 400,000 clones, 88% of which are singletons, and roughly 1.2% rests with the top ten. This entry belongs to a study of blood T cell repertoires in COVID-19. CDR1 and CDR2 from the germline V gene are LNHNV and YYDKDF (reference sequence). The V segment lost 8 bases and the J segment 0 bases; nucleotides outside the gene matches: 13. This CDR3 is 18 amino acids long. The genes are TRBV15 and TRBJ1-6; 7 nucleotides align to TRBD1. The source of this sequence is a woman aged 18-29 years who had recovered from COVID-19. Specimen: PBMCs or T cells enriched from blood (not recorded which). The CDR3 protein is CATGQAGGTSSYNSPLHF. The CDR3 DNA reads as TGTGCCACCGGACAGGCAGGGGGGACAAGCTCCTATAATTCACCCCTCCACTTT.